This T cell receptor beta chain was observed in a study of CD8 T cells in Susac syndrome. A quantity of about 0.5 to 1 ug RNA underwent reverse transcription using random hexamers. TCRdb reprocessed the immunoSEQ multiplex PCR reads via MiXCR and lists one record per CDR3 protein. The data hold about 130,000 distinct CDR3 sequences, with 93% observed a single time. The CDR3 has 13 residues. Germline-derived CDR1 and CDR2 are SQVTM and ANQGSEA. The V end lost 2 bases, the J end lost 3 bases, and 8 bases lay between the germline ends. Sequencing used CD8+ T cells from PBMCs. The chain combines TRBV29-1 with TRBJ2-1; D gene ambiguous. The receptor comes from a human donor with multiple sclerosis. CDR3 sequence: CSVEFGHYNEQFF. CDR3 DNA: TGCAGCGTTGAATTCGGGCACTACAATGAGCAGTTCTTC.